Listed here is a single T cell receptor beta chain. Its antigen is still unknown. Trimming removed 1 base at V and 0 bases at J, with 7 bases between. The CDR3 loop spans 14 amino acids. Germline V gives CDR1 GTSNPN, CDR2 SVGIG (reference sequence). These data are taken from a study of CD8 T cells in Susac syndrome. Random hexamers served to reverse transcribe about 0.45 to 1 ug RNA. Across 54 Vbeta and 13 Jbeta, TCR beta CDR3 was amplified with immunoSEQ multiplex PCR. TCRdb reanalysed the immunoSEQ multiplex PCR reads using MiXCR and keeps one entry per CDR3 protein. The table has about 400,000 distinct CDR3 sequences, approximately 85% seen once. The authors sequenced TCR beta from blood CD8+ and CD4+ T cells. FACS enriched CD8+ TEMRA cells, while bulk CD8+ and CD4+ were negatively isolated. Study-wide results and caveats: It was acknowledged in the study that the number of individuals who were included in its TCR sequencing and HLA analysis was relatively small.

V usage is TRBV30 and J usage is TRBJ1-3, with D uncertain. Sequenced input: CD8+ T cells from PBMCs. This TCR derives from a human donor with multiple sclerosis. CDR3 protein: CAWSAGVSGNTIYF. DNA of the CDR3: TGTGCCTGGAGTGCTGGGGTCTCTGGAAACACCATATATTTT.